A single sample gave rise to the 32 T cell receptor beta chains below, sequenced in a study of blood T cell repertoires in COVID-19. Only in-frame clones appear in the TCRdb table, and some are missing; sequencing was by immunoSEQ multiplex PCR. The sample carries over 400,000 clones, over 75% recorded once. The sample taken for sequencing was peripheral blood. All receptors derive from a human donor in a cohort sampled during active COVID-19.

This chain uses TRBV2 with TRBJ2-7, with 8 bases matching TRBD2. This CDR3 is built from 14 residues. Germline lookup yields CDR1 SNHLY and CDR2 FYNNEI. Trimming cost V 6 bases and J 3 bases; bases outside gene matches: 7. The CDR3 loop is CASRPSGGHYEQYF. The CDR3 DNA sequence: TGTGCCAGCAGGCCAAGCGGGGGCCACTACGAGCAGTACTTC.

This clone has a handful of counts. V gene TRBV10-2 combines with J gene TRBJ1-5, with D possibly matching TRBD1 (6 bases). The germline gives CDR1 WSHSY, CDR2 SAAADI. The CDR3 covers 12 residues. V was clipped by 9 bases and J by 6 bases, with 12 bases between them. DNA of the CDR3: TGCGCCAGTCAACAGGGTAGTCAGCCCCAGCATTTT. This gives the protein CASQQGSQPQHF.

The genes are TRBV5-5 and TRBJ1-2, with D perhaps matching TRBD1 (6 bases). CDR3 length equals 14 residues. Between the trimmed V and J ends, which lost 5 bases and 8 bases, there was a span of 19 bases. Germline CDR1 reads SGHKS; CDR2 reads YYEKEE (reference sequence). The CDR3 sequence: CASRPDRTPHGYTF. Here the CDR3 DNA reads TGTGCCAGCAGGCCCGACAGGACCCCCCACGGCTACACCTTC.

The chain combines TRBV19 with TRBJ2-1; D perhaps matches TRBD2 (6 bases). The ends were cut back, 3 bases at V and 0 bases at J, with 27 bases in the middle. CDR1 is LNHDA and CDR2 is SQIVND in the germline V gene (reference sequence). The CDR3 totals 21 residues. The CDR3 spells CASSILVRDSPRASSYNEQFF. CDR3 nucleotides: TGTGCCAGTAGTATCCTAGTCCGGGACTCCCCCCGGGCCAGCTCCTACAATGAGCAGTTCTTC.

The genes are TRBV18 and TRBJ1-2, with D unclear. The germline V and J ends were trimmed by 0 bases and 3 bases, with 11 bases remaining between them. The CDR3 loop spans 15 amino acids. Germline assignment: CDR1 KGHSH and CDR2 LQKENI. In nucleotides, the CDR3 is TGTGCCAGCTCACCACCGGAGGGAGCCTACTATGGCTACACCTTC. Translating it yields CASSPPEGAYYGYTF.

This chain links TRBV28 with TRBJ2-2; 8 bases align to TRBD1. CDR1 is MDHEN, CDR2 SYDVKM, per germline. The junction had 4 bases not matched to a gene; V was cut back by 7 bases and J by 0 bases. This CDR3 is 15 amino acids long. The CDR3 reads CASIWTGPNTGELFF. The CDR3 DNA reads TGTGCCAGCATTTGGACAGGGCCGAACACCGGGGAGCTGTTTTTT.

In this sample, this clone turned up once. The chain carries TRBV27 and TRBJ1-5; D is possibly TRBD1 (6 bases). Germline-derived CDR1 and CDR2 are MNHEY and SMNVEV (reference sequence). The CDR3 runs to 18 residues. The V and J ends lost 3 bases and 0 bases respectively, with 18 bases between them. The CDR3 sequence is CASSLGAPSLYSNQPQHF. As DNA, the CDR3 is TGTGCCAGCAGTTTGGGGGCGCCTAGCCTCTATAGCAATCAGCCCCAGCATTTT.

This clone was seen just once. CDR3 bases: TGTGCCAGCATTAGGGACAGTGAAGCTTTCTTT. Its protein product is CASIRDSEAFF. The chain carries TRBV12-3 or TRBV12-4 and TRBJ1-1, with 7 bases aligning to TRBD1. Germline trimming cut 7 bases from V and 7 bases from J; bases unmatched to any gene: 3. This CDR3 is built from 11 residues.

This clone was found once. The J gene is TRBJ1-2, the V gene TRBV28, with D unresolved. Trimming stripped 5 bases from V and 4 bases from J, with 11 bases between. This CDR3 region has 13 residues. The germline gives CDR1 MDHEN, CDR2 SYDVKM. CDR3 bases: TGTGCCAGCAGTCCCTATTTGGTCTATGGCTACACCTTC. It codes for CASSPYLVYGYTF.

The chain employs TRBV9 and TRBJ2-7; 8 bases are a match to TRBD2. Germline-derived CDR1 and CDR2 are SGDLS and YYNGEE. V shed 4 bases and J 6 bases; nucleotides not matched to a gene: 12. The CDR3 sequence is 15 residues long. The CDR3 here is CASSLRAGGAGEQYF. The CDR3 DNA reads TGTGCCAGCAGCCTCAGGGCGGGGGGCGCGGGCGAGCAGTACTTC.

This clone was picked up one time. The V call is TRBV18, the J call TRBJ2-7; a possible D gene is TRBD2 (5 bases). V lost 0 bases to trimming and J lost 2 bases, with 26 bases between them. This CDR3 spans 20 amino acids. CDR1 and CDR2 (germline): KGHSH, LQKENI. The CDR3 sequence: CASSPPTMTAGLTSPYEQYF. As DNA, the CDR3 is TGTGCCAGCTCACCACCGACCATGACCGCGGGCCTTACAAGTCCCTACGAGCAGTACTTC.

The rearrangement joins TRBV5-1 to TRBJ2-5; 9 nucleotides align to TRBD2. Germline CDR1 is SGHRS and CDR2 is YFSETQ. The CDR3 covers 16 residues. With V trimmed by 0 bases and J by 0 bases, 3 bases remained unmatched. The CDR3 loop reads CASSLGPSGNQETQYF. CDR3 bases: TGCGCCAGCAGCTTGGGGCCTAGCGGGAACCAAGAGACCCAGTACTTC.

This chain links TRBV7-2 with TRBJ2-1; TRBD2 matches 11 bases. This CDR3 region has 17 residues. Unmatched junction bases numbered 5, after V lost 1 base and J lost 3 bases. Looked up from germline, CDR1 is SGHTA and CDR2 is FQGNSA. The CDR3 sequence: CASSLVPLAGGYNEQFF. DNA of the CDR3: TGTGCCAGCAGCTTAGTTCCGCTAGCGGGAGGCTACAATGAGCAGTTCTTC.

The V call is TRBV6-5, the J call TRBJ2-1; 9 bases align to TRBD2. Germline V lookup: CDR1 MNHEY, CDR2 SVGAGI. V lost 9 bases and J lost 6; bases outside the gene matches: 9. The CDR3 contains 14 residues. CDR3 coding DNA: TGTGCCAGTGTACTAGCGGGTGAGGCCAATGAGCAGTTCTTC. Its translation is CASVLAGEANEQFF.

This clone occurred a few times. The chain is built from TRBV28 and TRBJ2-1, with D possibly being TRBD2 (5 bases). Germline V gene lookup returns CDR1 MDHEN and CDR2 SYDVKM. The CDR3 is made up of 16 amino acids. V lost 5 bases, J lost 3 bases, and 17 bases lay in between. CDR3: CASSLPLGSGYNEQFF. The CDR3 DNA reads TGTGCCAGCAGTCTCCCCCTTGGGAGTGGCTACAATGAGCAGTTCTTC.

This chain connects TRBV30 to TRBJ1-1; 10 bases are a match to TRBD1. The germline CDR1 and CDR2 sequences are GTSNPN and SVGIG (reference sequence). V was pared by 5 bases and J by 8 bases, with 11 bases of the junction left unmatched. The CDR3 contains 14 residues. DNA of the CDR3: TGTGCCTGGGGGCAAATTCCGGGACAGGGGGAAGCTTTCTTT. It codes for CAWGQIPGQGEAFF. The variable domain in full, with the rest retrieved from reference TRBV30 and TRBJ1-1, is SQTIHQWPATLVQPVGSPLSLECTVEGTSNPNLYWYRQAAGRGLQLLFYSVGIGQISSEVPQNLSASRPQDRQFILSSKKLLLSDSGFYLCAWGQIPGQGEAFFGQGTRLTVV.

This chain uses TRBV30 with TRBJ2-7, with TRBD1 as a possible D gene (6 bases). Trimming removed 1 base from V and 5 bases from J, with 12 bases in between. The CDR3 runs to 13 residues. Looked up from germline, CDR1 is GTSNPN and CDR2 is SVGIG (reference sequence). The CDR3 region is CAWSGSGVNEQYF. The CDR3 bases are TGTGCCTGGAGTGGTTCAGGGGTGAACGAGCAGTACTTC.

V is TRBV29-1 and J is TRBJ1-4; 9 positions match TRBD1. Germline values: CDR1 SQVTM, CDR2 ANQGSEA. The CDR3 consists of 16 residues. As DNA, the CDR3 is TGCAGTGCTAGGTGGACAGGGGACCCCTCCGGGGAAAAACTGTTTTTT. It encodes CSARWTGDPSGEKLFF.

The chain links TRBV10-1 to TRBJ2-6, with 9 nucleotides matching TRBD2. The CDR3 extends over 17 amino acids. The germline CDR1 and CDR2 sequences are WNHNN and SYGVQD (reference sequence). V trimming: 6 bases; J trimming: 2 bases; junction bases outside the gene matches: 8. The CDR3 spells CASSGGSGRTGANVLTF. In DNA, the CDR3 is TGCGCCAGCAGCGGTGGTAGCGGGAGAACTGGGGCCAACGTCCTGACTTTC.

The chain links TRBV19 to TRBJ2-1; weak D call: TRBD2 (6 bases). V was pared by 10 bases and J by 3 bases, with 25 bases between. The CDR3 loop spans 17 amino acids. Per the germline V gene, CDR1 is LNHDA and CDR2 is SQIVND (reference sequence). CDR3 sequence: CATGGTSRFMGYNEQFF. In nucleotides, the CDR3 is TGTGCCACCGGCGGGACGTCGCGGTTTATGGGCTACAATGAGCAGTTCTTC. Based on the CDR3 plus reference TRBV19 and TRBJ2-1, the full variable domain is DGGITQSPKYLFRKEGQNVTLSCEQNLNHDAMYWYRQDPGQGLRLIYYSQIVNDFQKGDIAEGYSVSREKKESFPLTVTSAQKNPTAFYLCATGGTSRFMGYNEQFFGPGTRLTVL.

This chain connects TRBV19 to TRBJ2-1; possibly TRBD2 for D (5 bases). Trimming cost V 7 bases and J 5 bases, with 15 bases left between them. The V gene's germline CDR1 is LNHDA and CDR2 SQIVND (reference sequence). This CDR3 is built from 14 residues. The CDR3 DNA is TGTGCCAGTAAAGGACTCGGCGCTGACAATGAGCAGTTCTTC. This encodes CASKGLGADNEQFF. The full variable domain, its missing parts supplied by reference TRBV19 and TRBJ2-1, is DGGITQSPKYLFRKEGQNVTLSCEQNLNHDAMYWYRQDPGQGLRLIYYSQIVNDFQKGDIAEGYSVSREKKESFPLTVTSAQKNPTAFYLCASKGLGADNEQFFGPGTRLTVL.

V usage is TRBV9 and J usage is TRBJ2-1, with 11 bases that match TRBD2. Looked up from germline, CDR1 is SGDLS and CDR2 is YYNGEE. CDR3 length: 14 amino acids. J gave up 9 bases and V 4 bases, and 6 bases lay outside the gene matches. The CDR3 here is CASSPIAGGGEQFF. In DNA form, the CDR3 reads TGTGCCAGCAGCCCCATAGCGGGGGGGGGTGAGCAGTTCTTC. Together with reference TRBV9 and TRBJ2-1, the CDR3 gives the full variable domain: DSGVTQTPKHLITATGQRVTLRCSPRSGDLSVYWYQQSLDQGLQFLIQYYNGEERAKGNILERFSAQQFPDLHSELNLSSLELGDSALYFCASSPIAGGGEQFFGPGTRLTVL.

The rearrangement links TRBV7-2 to TRBJ2-3; D is possibly TRBD2 (6 bases). Germline V CDR1 and CDR2: SGHTA, FQGNSA. The ends were cut back, 5 bases at V and 0 bases at J, with 18 bases in the middle. The CDR3 spans 17 residues. DNA of the CDR3: TGTGCCAGCAGCCATCAAGTAGGCGGGGCTAGCACAGATACGCAGTATTTT. It is translated as CASSHQVGGASTDTQYF.

For the CDR3, the DNA is TGTGCCAGCAGCCAAGATGGGGCGGCTGGAAACACCATATATTTT. This sequence encodes CASSQDGAAGNTIYF. The V gene is TRBV14, the J gene TRBJ1-3; D possibly corresponds to TRBD1 (5 bases). The CDR3 consists of 15 residues. Per germline, CDR1 SGHDN and CDR2 FVKESK. V was shortened by 0 bases and J by 2 bases, with 8 bases between the two germline ends.

The chain uses TRBV20-1 and TRBJ1-1; D is ambiguous. Germline V gives CDR1 DFQATT, CDR2 SNEGSKA (reference sequence). There are 14 residues in the CDR3. The V end was cut by 3 bases, the J end by 2 bases, with 13 bases between. DNA for the CDR3: TGCAGTGCTAGTTCCGCAGTTCGAAACACTGAAGCTTTCTTT. It specifies CSASSAVRNTEAFF.

This sequence joins TRBV28 and TRBJ2-7; TRBD2 matches at 10 bases. CDR3 length: 14 residues. Trimming took 6 bases from V and 5 from J; bases not matched to a gene: 7. Germline loops: CDR1 MDHEN, CDR2 SYDVKM. The CDR3 DNA sequence: TGTGCCAGCAGCCCGGCTAGCGGGAGCCACGAGCAGTACTTC. Protein sequence: CASSPASGSHEQYF.

The V call is TRBV29-1, the J call TRBJ2-6, with TRBD2 matching over 13 bases. After removal of 6 bases from V and 2 bases from J, the junction contained 4 bases not matched to a gene. From germline, CDR1 is SQVTM and CDR2 ANQGSEA. This CDR3 is 16 amino acids long. The CDR3 bases are TGCAGCGTGAAACTAGCGGGAGGGCCTGGGGCCAACGTCCTGACTTTC. Amino acids: CSVKLAGGPGANVLTF.

The chain couples TRBV2 to TRBJ2-1; TRBD2 aligns across 8 bases. The V gene end was trimmed by 4 bases and the J gene end by 8 bases; junction bases not matched to a gene: 13. Per germline, CDR1 SNHLY and CDR2 FYNNEI. This CDR3 has 16 amino acids. The CDR3 DNA sequence: TGTGCCAGCAGTGGGAGACGGGAGGGCCGGGGAGATGAGCAGTTCTTC. It translates to CASSGRREGRGDEQFF. Combining the CDR3 with reference TRBV2 and TRBJ2-1 gives the whole variable domain EPEVTQTPSHQVTQMGQEVILRCVPISNHLYFYWYRQILGQKVEFLVSFYNNEISEKSEIFDDQFSVERPDGSNFTLKIRSTKLEDSAMYFCASSGRREGRGDEQFFGPGTRLTVL.

This chain links TRBV30 with TRBJ1-1, with 7 bases lining up with TRBD1. Germline lookup yields CDR1 GTSNPN and CDR2 SVGIG (reference sequence). CDR3 length equals 13 residues. V was clipped by 2 bases and J by 6 bases; unmatched bases: 6. For the CDR3, the DNA is TGTGCCTGGAGTACAGGGGTGGTAGCTGAAGCTTTCTTT. It is translated as CAWSTGVVAEAFF.

The J gene is TRBJ2-1, the V gene TRBV5-1; D is possibly TRBD2 (5 bases). Per germline, CDR1 SGHRS and CDR2 YFSETQ. V was shortened by 6 bases and J by 3 bases, with 13 bases between the two germline ends. The CDR3 is made up of 14 amino acids. The CDR3 protein is CASNPLAGYNEQFF. As DNA, the CDR3 is TGCGCCAGCAACCCCCTGGCGGGCTACAATGAGCAGTTCTTC.

The CDR3 reads CAISGTVMNTEAFF. CDR3 nucleotides: TGTGCCATCAGTGGCACAGTAATGAACACTGAAGCTTTCTTT. The J gene is TRBJ1-1, the V gene TRBV10-3; D not resolved. The CDR3 contains 14 residues. CDR1 is ENHRY and CDR2 is SYGVKD in the germline V gene. Trimming removed 4 bases from V and 0 bases from J, with 9 bases in between.

This clone was found once. The chain has TRBV6-5 and TRBJ2-3; TRBD1 might be the D (6 bases). V lost 2 bases, J lost 0 bases, and 12 bases lay in between. CDR1 and CDR2 (germline): MNHEY, SVGAGI. This CDR3 spans 16 amino acids. DNA for the CDR3: TGTGCCAGCAGTTACGCCTCGGGACACAGCACAGATACGCAGTATTTT. This gives the protein CASSYASGHSTDTQYF.